This T cell receptor beta chain was identified in a study of blood T cell repertoires in COVID-19. Study at large: Whether acute or convalescent, the COVID-19 samples came from the United States, Italy and Spain.

The ends lost 7 bases at V and 0 bases at J; junction bases unmatched: 7. Germline V gene lookup returns CDR1 LGHDT and CDR2 YNNKEL (reference sequence). CDR3 length: 15 amino acids. The assay was immunoSEQ multiplex PCR, and TCRdb's table has in-frame clones only and misses some. This sample has about 64,000 clones; 70% to 90% occur once, and the top ten carry roughly 3.2%. The V gene is TRBV3-1 (or the pseudogene TRBV3-2), the J gene TRBJ2-3; 7 bases fit TRBD2. Sequenced: peripheral blood. The receptor was derived from a man aged 50 to 59 with active COVID-19. CDR3: CASTYSGASTDTQYF. CDR3 nucleotide sequence: TGTGCCAGCACCTACAGCGGGGCTAGCACAGATACGCAGTATTTT.